This entry lists 11 T cell receptor beta chains sequenced from one sample in a study of blood T cell repertoires in COVID-19. The data were produced by immunoSEQ multiplex PCR, yet TCRdb's version contains in-frame clones alone and is incomplete. The sample has about 120,000 clones, 70% to 90% seen once; the top ten hold more than 4.5%. Source material: peripheral blood. The receptors originated from a human donor in a cohort sampled during active COVID-19.

The V gene is TRBV11-1, the J gene TRBJ2-5, with no clear D. The CDR3 is 12 residues long. Trimming removed 5 bases from V and 2 bases from J, with 6 bases in between. Germline V gene data show CDR1 as SGHAT and CDR2 as FQDESV (reference sequence). The CDR3 region is CASSPEQETQYF. CDR3 coding DNA: TGTGCCAGCAGCCCAGAACAAGAGACCCAGTACTTC.

The chain combines TRBV7-2 with TRBJ2-5; TRBD2 aligns across 14 bases. J lost 1 base, V lost 2 bases, and 3 bases had no gene match. CDR1 is SGHTA and CDR2 is FQGNSA in the germline V gene. The CDR3 consists of 17 residues. The CDR3 region is CASSLRLAGGRQETQYF. CDR3 nucleotide sequence: TGTGCCAGCAGCTTAAGACTAGCGGGAGGGCGCCAAGAGACCCAGTACTTC.

The chain is built from TRBV10-2 and TRBJ2-7; 8 positions agree with TRBD2. The CDR3 extends over 15 amino acids. Looked up from germline, CDR1 is WSHSY and CDR2 is SAAADI. V shed 5 bases, J shed 0 bases, and the junction held 6 bases outside the gene matches. The CDR3 protein is CASSKERGSSYEQYF. CDR3 DNA sequence: TGCGCCAGCAGTAAGGAGCGGGGGTCCTCCTACGAGCAGTACTTC.

The chain couples TRBV7-8 to TRBJ1-5, with TRBD1 matching over 7 bases. The trim removed 4 bases at V and 4 bases at J, leaving 7 bases unmatched. This CDR3 has 15 amino acids. Germline-derived CDR1 and CDR2 are SGHVS and FQNEAQ. DNA for the CDR3: TGTGCCAGCAGCTCTCAGGGACAGAATAATCAGCCCCAGCATTTT. It encodes CASSSQGQNNQPQHF.

The chain joins TRBV9 to TRBJ1-4; D possibly corresponds to TRBD1 (6 bases). CDR1 and CDR2 (germline): SGDLS, YYNGEE. The V and J ends lost 2 bases and 3 bases respectively, with 23 bases between them. The CDR3 is 19 amino acids. The CDR3 region has the DNA TGTGCCAGCAGCGTGAGTTCCGGGACAACCGGCGGGTCTAATGAAAAACTGTTTTTT. Residues: CASSVSSGTTGGSNEKLFF.

Written as DNA, the CDR3 is TGTGCCAGCAGCTTTGGAGCCCCCGAGCAGTACTTC. It translates to CASSFGAPEQYF. The chain recombines TRBV12-1 with TRBJ2-7; the table calls TRBD2, which could not be checked here. TRBV12-1 is a pseudogene locus. This CDR3 contains 12 residues.

This rearrangement joins TRBV28 to TRBJ1-2; no firm D call. The CDR3 contains 11 residues. CDR1 is MDHEN, CDR2 SYDVKM, per germline. Trimming cost V 7 bases and J 4 bases, with 7 bases left between them. DNA for the CDR3: TGTGCCAGCACATCGGGCTATGGCTACACCTTC. Translation gives CASTSGYGYTF.

The chain has TRBV4-3 and TRBJ2-5; D is undetermined. Between the trimmed V and J ends, which lost 4 bases and 0 bases, there was a span of 12 bases. This CDR3 comprises 15 residues. Germline CDR1 and CDR2: LGHNA and YSLEER. Here the CDR3 reads CASSRTPGYQETQYF. DNA for the CDR3: TGCGCCAGCAGCCGAACACCAGGTTACCAAGAGACCCAGTACTTC.

This clone has a single count. CDR3 nucleotide sequence: TGTGCCAGCAGTCTCGCTGTTAGTCGTCATGAGCAGTTCTTC. Residues: CASSLAVSRHEQFF. J is TRBJ2-1 and V is TRBV27; D is uncertain. Deletions cut 5 bases from V and 8 bases from J, with 16 bases between. The CDR3 extends over 14 amino acids. Germline assignment: CDR1 MNHEY and CDR2 SMNVEV (reference sequence).

This clone has only a few counts. The J gene is TRBJ2-7, the V gene TRBV28; D is perhaps TRBD2 (6 bases). V was trimmed by 6 bases and J by 5 bases, leaving 17 bases between them. This CDR3 has 14 amino acids. Per the germline V gene, CDR1 is MDHEN and CDR2 is SYDVKM. CDR3: CASSPSGDTNEQYF. The CDR3 DNA reads as TGTGCCAGCAGCCCTTCGGGGGATACAAACGAGCAGTACTTC.

This chain links TRBV24-1 with TRBJ2-4; 9 bases fit TRBD1. V lost 6 bases to trimming and J lost 6 bases; unmatched junction nucleotides: 8. The CDR3 length is 15 residues. Germline CDR1 and CDR2: KGHDR and SFDVKD. The CDR3 DNA is TGTGCCACCAGTACGGGACAGGGATCGTTAAACATTCAGTACTTC. Its translation is CATSTGQGSLNIQYF.